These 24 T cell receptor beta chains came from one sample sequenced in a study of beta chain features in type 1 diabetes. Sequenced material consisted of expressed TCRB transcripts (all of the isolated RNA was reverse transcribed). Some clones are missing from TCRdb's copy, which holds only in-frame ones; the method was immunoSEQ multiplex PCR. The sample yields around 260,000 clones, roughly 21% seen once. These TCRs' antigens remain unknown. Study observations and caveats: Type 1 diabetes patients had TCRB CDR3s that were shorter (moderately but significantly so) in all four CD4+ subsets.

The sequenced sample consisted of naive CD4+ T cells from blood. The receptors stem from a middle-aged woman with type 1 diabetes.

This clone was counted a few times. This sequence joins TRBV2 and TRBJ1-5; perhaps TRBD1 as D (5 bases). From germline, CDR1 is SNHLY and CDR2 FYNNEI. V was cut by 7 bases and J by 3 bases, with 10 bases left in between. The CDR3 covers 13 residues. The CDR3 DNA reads TGTGCCAGCAAACCAGGGCTCAATCAGCCCCAGCATTTT. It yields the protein CASKPGLNQPQHF.

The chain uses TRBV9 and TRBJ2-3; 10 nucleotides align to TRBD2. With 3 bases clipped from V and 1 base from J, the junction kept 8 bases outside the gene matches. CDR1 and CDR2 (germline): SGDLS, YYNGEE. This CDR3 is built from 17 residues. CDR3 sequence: CASSGGASGSGTDTQYF. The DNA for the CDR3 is TGTGCCAGCAGCGGCGGGGCTAGCGGGAGCGGCACAGATACGCAGTATTTT.

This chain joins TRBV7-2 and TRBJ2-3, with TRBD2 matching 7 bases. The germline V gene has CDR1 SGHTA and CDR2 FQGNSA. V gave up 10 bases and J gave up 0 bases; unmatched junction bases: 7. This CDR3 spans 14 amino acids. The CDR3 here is CATQVSGSTDTQYF. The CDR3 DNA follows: TGTGCCACCCAGGTTAGCGGGAGCACAGATACGCAGTATTTT.

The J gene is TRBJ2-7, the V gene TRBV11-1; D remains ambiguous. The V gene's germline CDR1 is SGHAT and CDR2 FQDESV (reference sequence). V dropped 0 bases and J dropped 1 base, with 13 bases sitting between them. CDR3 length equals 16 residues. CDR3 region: CASSLAVSTYSYEQYF. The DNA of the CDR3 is TGTGCCAGCAGCTTAGCGGTTAGTACCTATTCCTACGAGCAGTACTTC.

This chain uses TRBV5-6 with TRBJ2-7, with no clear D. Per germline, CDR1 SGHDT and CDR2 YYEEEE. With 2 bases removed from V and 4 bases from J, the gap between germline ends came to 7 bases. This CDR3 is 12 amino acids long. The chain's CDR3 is CASSLAKYEQYF. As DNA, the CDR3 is TGTGCCAGCAGCTTAGCGAAGTACGAGCAGTACTTC.

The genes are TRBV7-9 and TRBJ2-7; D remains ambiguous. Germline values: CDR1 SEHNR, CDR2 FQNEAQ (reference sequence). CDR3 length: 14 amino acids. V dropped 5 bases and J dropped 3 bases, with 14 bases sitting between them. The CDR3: CASSPQTNIYEQYF. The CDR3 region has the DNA TGTGCCAGCAGCCCACAGACCAATATCTACGAGCAGTACTTC.

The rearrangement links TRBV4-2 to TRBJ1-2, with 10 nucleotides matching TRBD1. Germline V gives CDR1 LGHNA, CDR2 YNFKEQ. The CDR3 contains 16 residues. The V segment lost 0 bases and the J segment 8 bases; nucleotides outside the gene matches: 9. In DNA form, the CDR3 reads TGTGCCAGCAGCCAAGAAGTATCCGGACAGGGGGGCGGCTACACCTTC. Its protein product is CASSQEVSGQGGGYTF.

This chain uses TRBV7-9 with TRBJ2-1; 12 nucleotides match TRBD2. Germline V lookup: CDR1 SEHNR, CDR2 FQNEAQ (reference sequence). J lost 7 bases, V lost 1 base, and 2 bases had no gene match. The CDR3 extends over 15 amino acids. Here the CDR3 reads CASSLGLAGVNEQFF. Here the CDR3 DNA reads TGTGCCAGCAGCTTAGGACTAGCGGGAGTTAATGAGCAGTTCTTC.

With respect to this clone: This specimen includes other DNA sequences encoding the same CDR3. CDR3 protein: CASSLRGGNTEAFF. CDR3 bases: TGCGCCAGCAGCTTACGGGGAGGGAACACTGAAGCTTTCTTT. The genes are TRBV5-1 and TRBJ1-1; D not certain. CDR3 length: 14 residues. Germline CDR1 SGHRS, CDR2 YFSETQ. V gave up 2 bases and J gave up 1 base, with 9 bases separating them.

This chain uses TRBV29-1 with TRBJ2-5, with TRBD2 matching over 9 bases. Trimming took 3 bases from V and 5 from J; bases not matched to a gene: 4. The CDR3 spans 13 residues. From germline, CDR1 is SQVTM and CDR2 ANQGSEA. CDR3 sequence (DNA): TGCAGCGTTGAGGGGACTAGCCGGGAGACCCAGTACTTC. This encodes CSVEGTSRETQYF.

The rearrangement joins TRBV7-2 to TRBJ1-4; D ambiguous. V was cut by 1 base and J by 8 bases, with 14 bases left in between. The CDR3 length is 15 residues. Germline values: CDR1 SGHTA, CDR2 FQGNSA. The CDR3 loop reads CASSLGTAGGEKLFF. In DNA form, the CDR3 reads TGTGCCAGCAGCTTAGGGACGGCGGGAGGAGAAAAACTGTTTTTT.

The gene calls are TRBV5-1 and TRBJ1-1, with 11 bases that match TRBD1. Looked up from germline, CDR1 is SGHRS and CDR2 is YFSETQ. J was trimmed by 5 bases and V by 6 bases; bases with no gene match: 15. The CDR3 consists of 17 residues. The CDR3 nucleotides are TGCGCCAGCACCCAAGCCGGGACAGGGGGTTGGAAAACTGAAGCTTTCTTT. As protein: CASTQAGTGGWKTEAFF. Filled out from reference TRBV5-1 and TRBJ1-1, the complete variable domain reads KAGVTQTPRYLIKTRGQQVTLSCSPISGHRSVSWYQQTPGQGLQFLFEYFSETQRNKGNFPGRFSGRQFSNSRSEMNVSTLELGDSALYLCASTQAGTGGWKTEAFFGQGTRLTVV.

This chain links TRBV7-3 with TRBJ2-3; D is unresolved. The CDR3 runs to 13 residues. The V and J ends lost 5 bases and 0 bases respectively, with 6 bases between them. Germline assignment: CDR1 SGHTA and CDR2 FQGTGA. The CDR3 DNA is TGTGCCAGCAGCAAAGCTAGCACAGATACGCAGTATTTT. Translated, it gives CASSKASTDTQYF. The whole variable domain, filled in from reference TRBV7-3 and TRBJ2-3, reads GAGVSQTPSNKVTEKGKYVELRCDPISGHTALYWYRQSLGQGPEFLIYFQGTGAADDSGLPNDRFFAVRPEGSVSTLKIQRTERGDSAVYLCASSKASTDTQYFGPGTRLTVL.

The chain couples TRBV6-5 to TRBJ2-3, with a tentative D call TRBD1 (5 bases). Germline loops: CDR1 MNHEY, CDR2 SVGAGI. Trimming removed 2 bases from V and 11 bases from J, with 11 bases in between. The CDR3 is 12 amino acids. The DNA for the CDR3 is TGTGCCAGCAGTTACGATAGGGGCAAGCAGTATTTT. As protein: CASSYDRGKQYF.

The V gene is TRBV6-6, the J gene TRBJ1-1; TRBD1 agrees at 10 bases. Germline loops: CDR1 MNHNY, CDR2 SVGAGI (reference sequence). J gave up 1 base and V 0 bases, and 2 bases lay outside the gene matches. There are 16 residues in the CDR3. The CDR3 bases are TGTGCCAGCAGTTACTCCCGACAGGGGGCGAACACTGAAGCTTTCTTT. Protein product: CASSYSRQGANTEAFF.

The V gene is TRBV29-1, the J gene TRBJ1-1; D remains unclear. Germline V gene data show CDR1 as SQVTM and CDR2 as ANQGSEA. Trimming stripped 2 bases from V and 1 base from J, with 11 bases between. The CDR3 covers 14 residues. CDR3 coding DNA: TGCAGCGTTGAAAGAGCAGGCGAGAACACTGAAGCTTTCTTT. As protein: CSVERAGENTEAFF.

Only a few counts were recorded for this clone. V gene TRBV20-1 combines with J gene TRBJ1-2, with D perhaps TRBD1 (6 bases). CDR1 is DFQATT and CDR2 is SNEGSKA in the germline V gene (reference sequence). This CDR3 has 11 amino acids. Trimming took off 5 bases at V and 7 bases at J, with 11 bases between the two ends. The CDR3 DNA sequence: TGCAGTGCTCAGGACAGTGGTGGCTACACCTTC. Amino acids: CSAQDSGGYTF.

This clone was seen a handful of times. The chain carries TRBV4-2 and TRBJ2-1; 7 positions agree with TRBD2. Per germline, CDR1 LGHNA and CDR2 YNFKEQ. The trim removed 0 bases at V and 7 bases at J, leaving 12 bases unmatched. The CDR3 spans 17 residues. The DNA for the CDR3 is TGTGCCAGCAGCCAAGAGACCGTCCAGCGGGGTCGGAATGAGCAGTTCTTC. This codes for CASSQETVQRGRNEQFF.

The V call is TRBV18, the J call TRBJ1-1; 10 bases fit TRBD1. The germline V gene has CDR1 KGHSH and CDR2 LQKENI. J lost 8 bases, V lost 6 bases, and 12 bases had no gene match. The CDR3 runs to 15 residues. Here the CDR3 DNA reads TGTGCCAGCTCCCTCGGGACAGGGGTCGCACTGGAAGCTTTCTTT. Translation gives CASSLGTGVALEAFF.

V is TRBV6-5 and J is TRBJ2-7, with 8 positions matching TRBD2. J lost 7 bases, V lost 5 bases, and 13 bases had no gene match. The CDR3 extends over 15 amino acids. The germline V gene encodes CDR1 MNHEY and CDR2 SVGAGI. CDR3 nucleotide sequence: TGTGCCAGCAGTCCCAGGAGCGGGAGTAACGGAGAGCAGTACTTC. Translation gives CASSPRSGSNGEQYF.

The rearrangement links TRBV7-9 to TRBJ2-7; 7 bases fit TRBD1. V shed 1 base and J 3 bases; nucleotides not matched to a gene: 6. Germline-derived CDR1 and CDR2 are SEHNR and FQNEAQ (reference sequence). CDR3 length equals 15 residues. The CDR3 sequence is CASSLDRGSLYEQYF. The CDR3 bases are TGTGCCAGCAGCTTAGACAGGGGAAGTCTCTACGAGCAGTACTTC. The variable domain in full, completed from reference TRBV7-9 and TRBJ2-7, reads DTGVSQNPRHKITKRGQNVTFRCDPISEHNRLYWYRQTLGQGPEFLTYFQNEAQLEKSRLLSDRFSAERPKGSFSTLEIQRTEQGDSAMYLCASSLDRGSLYEQYFGPGTRLTVT.

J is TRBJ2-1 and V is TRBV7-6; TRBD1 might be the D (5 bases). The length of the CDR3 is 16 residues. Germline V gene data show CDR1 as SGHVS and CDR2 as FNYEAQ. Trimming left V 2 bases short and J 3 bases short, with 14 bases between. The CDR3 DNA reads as TGTGCCAGCAGCTTACAGACAGCACAATACTACAATGAGCAGTTCTTC. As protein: CASSLQTAQYYNEQFF.

The CDR3 sequence is CASSLGLAGALGDTQYF. CDR3 bases: TGTGCCAGCAGCCTTGGACTAGCGGGGGCCCTAGGGGATACGCAGTATTTT. The gene calls are TRBV5-4 and TRBJ2-3; 13 nucleotides match TRBD2. This CDR3 comprises 17 residues. Per the germline V gene, CDR1 is SGHNT and CDR2 is YYREEE (reference sequence). With 4 bases clipped from V and 6 bases from J, the junction kept 11 bases outside the gene matches. Using reference TRBV5-4 and TRBJ2-3 for the parts outside the CDR3, the full variable domain is ETGVTQSPTHLIKTRGQQVTLRCSSQSGHNTVSWYQQALGQGPQFIFQYYREEENGRGNFPPRFSGLQFPNYSSELNVNALELDDSALYLCASSLGLAGALGDTQYFGPGTRLTVL.

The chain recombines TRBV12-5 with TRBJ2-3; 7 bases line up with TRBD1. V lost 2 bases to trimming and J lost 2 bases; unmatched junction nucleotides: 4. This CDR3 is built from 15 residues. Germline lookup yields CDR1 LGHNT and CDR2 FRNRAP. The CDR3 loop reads CASGLTGQTTDTQYF. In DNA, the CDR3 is TGTGCTAGTGGTTTGACGGGACAGACCACAGATACGCAGTATTTT. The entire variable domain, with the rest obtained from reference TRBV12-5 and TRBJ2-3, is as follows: DARVTQTPRHKVTEMGQEVTMRCQPILGHNTVFWYRQTMMQGLELLAYFRNRAPLDDSGMPKDRFSAEMPDATLATLKIQPSEPRDSAVYFCASGLTGQTTDTQYFGPGTRLTVL.